This T cell receptor beta chain originates from a study of T cell clonality in common variable immunodeficiency. The CDR3 is 11 residues long. The germline gives CDR1 LGHNA, CDR2 YNFKEQ. Trimming removed 3 bases at V and 4 bases at J, with 4 bases between. Profiling relied on immunoSEQ multiplex PCR, and the TCRdb table lists in-frame clones only, not all of them. This repertoire holds roughly 50,000 clones, and none appear only once. The table lists this clone with a few counts. The read ends 3 residues early relative to the CDR3; the germline J gene fills the gap. This receptor was identified in a person aged 18-70 years in good health. The specimen was peripheral blood mononuclear cells. The chain links TRBV4-2 to TRBJ2-7; D is unclear. The CDR3 loop is CASSHSYEQYF. The sequenced CDR3 bases are TGTGCCAGCAGCCACAGTTACGAG.